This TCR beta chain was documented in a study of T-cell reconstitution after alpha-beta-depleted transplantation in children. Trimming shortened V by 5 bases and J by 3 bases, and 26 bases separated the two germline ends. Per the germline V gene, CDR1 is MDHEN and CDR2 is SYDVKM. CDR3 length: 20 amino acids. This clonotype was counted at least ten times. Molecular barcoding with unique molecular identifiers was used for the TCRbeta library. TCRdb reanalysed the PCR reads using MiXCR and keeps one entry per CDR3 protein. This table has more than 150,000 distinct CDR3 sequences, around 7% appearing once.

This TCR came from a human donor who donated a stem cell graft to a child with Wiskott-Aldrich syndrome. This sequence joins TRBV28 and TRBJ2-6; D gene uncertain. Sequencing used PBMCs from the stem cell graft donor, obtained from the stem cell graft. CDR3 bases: TGTGCCAGCAGTCAAACCTACCTTCGGCTGGGGTCGTATGGGGCCAACGTCCTGACTTTC. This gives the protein CASSQTYLRLGSYGANVLTF.